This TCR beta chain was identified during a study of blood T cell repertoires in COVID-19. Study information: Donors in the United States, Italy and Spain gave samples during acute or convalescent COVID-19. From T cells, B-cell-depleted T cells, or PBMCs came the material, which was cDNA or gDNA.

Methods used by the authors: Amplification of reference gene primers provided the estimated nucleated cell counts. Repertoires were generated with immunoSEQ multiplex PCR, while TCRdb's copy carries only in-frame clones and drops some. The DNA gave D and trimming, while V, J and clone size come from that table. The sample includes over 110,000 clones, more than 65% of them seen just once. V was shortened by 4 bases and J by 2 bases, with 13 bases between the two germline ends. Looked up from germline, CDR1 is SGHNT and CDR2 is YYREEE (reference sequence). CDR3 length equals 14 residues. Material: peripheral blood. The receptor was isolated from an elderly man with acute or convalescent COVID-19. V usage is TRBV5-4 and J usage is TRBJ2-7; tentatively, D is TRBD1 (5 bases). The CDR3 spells CASSPLQDTYEQYF. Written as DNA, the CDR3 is TGTGCCAGCAGCCCCTTACAGGATACCTACGAGCAGTACTTC.